This T cell receptor (beta chain) is from a study of blood T cell repertoires in COVID-19. About the study: Sample material is recorded as cDNA or gDNA derived from T cells, B-cell-depleted T cells, or PBMCs.

Researchers sorted participants into cohorts using their self-reported clinical history. TCRdb keeps only in-frame clones here, not all; method: immunoSEQ multiplex PCR. Of more than 200,000 clones listed, approximately 80% are singletons. CDR3 length: 16 residues. Looked up from germline, CDR1 is MGHRA and CDR2 is YSYEKL. V was clipped by 0 bases and J by 7 bases; unmatched bases: 8. This receptor was obtained from a man aged 30 to 45 with acute COVID-19. V usage is TRBV4-1 and J usage is TRBJ1-2, with TRBD1 matching 10 bases. Sequences were obtained from PBMCs or T cells enriched from blood (not recorded which). The CDR3 DNA follows: TGCGCCAGCAGCCAAGACCCGGGACAGGGGTTGGTTGGCTACACCTTC. Translating gives CASSQDPGQGLVGYTF.